The present entry profiles one TCR beta chain with its context. The data stem from a study of control samples from healthy donors and cancer patients. TCRdb's table, derived via immunoSEQ multiplex PCR, lists solely in-frame clones and lacks some. The repertoire consists of about 130,000 clones, with about 95% occurring once and the leading ten covering approximately 14%. J lost 6 bases, V lost 4 bases, and 9 bases had no gene match. Germline assignment: CDR1 SGHNT and CDR2 YENEEA. This CDR3 contains 15 residues. The chain recombines TRBV11-3 with TRBJ2-1; 7 bases match TRBD1. This clonotype was sampled from a man in his fifties or sixties with colorectal cancer. Sequencing input: PBMCs. The CDR3 sequence: CASSYTGQVPNEQFF. The CDR3 DNA sequence: TGTGCCAGCAGCTACACCGGACAGGTCCCCAATGAGCAGTTCTTC.